Listed below are T cell receptor beta chains from one sample, sequenced in a study of blood T cell repertoires in COVID-19. TCRdb's copy holds only in-frame clones and misses some; the assay was immunoSEQ multiplex PCR. Of about 300,000 clones listed, about 90% are singletons. Sequenced material: peripheral blood. The receptors originated from a man aged 18 to 29 with active or convalescent COVID-19. Each CDR3 is given with its conserved first and last residue. D genes are given only for firm matches. Where a row states a size, it is once, few, many or the class of an expanded clone; other rows omit it.

>TRBV27|TRBJ2-1|.|.
TGTGCCAGCAGTTTAGATTTTAAGGCGGCCCAGCGGATGCAGTTCTTC
CASSLDFKAAQRMQFF
>TRBV4-1|TRBJ1-2|TRBD1|once
TGCGCCAGCAGCCAAGAGTGGACAGGGGCTAACTATGGCTACACCTTC
CASSQEWTGANYGYTF
>TRBV2|TRBJ1-5|TRBD1|.
TGTGCCAGCAGTGGGGGGACAGATAATCAGCCCCAGCATTTT
CASSGGTDNQPQHF
>TRBV4-2|TRBJ1-5|.|.
TGTGCCAGCAGCCAAGATCGAGGTTCACCTTATCAGCCCCAGCATTTT
CASSQDRGSPYQPQHF
>TRBV7-8|TRBJ2-5|TRBD2|.
TGTGCCAGCAGCCCCACTAGCGGCCTAGAGACCCAGTACTTC
CASSPTSGLETQYF
>TRBV4-1|TRBJ2-1|.|.
TGCGCCAGCAGCCAAGAAGGAGCCTATGAGCAGTTCTTC
CASSQEGAYEQFF
>TRBV11-2|TRBJ1-3|TRBD1|.
TGTGCCAGCAGCTTACTGGGACAGGGCGAGAAAGGAAACACCATATATTTT
CASSLLGQGEKGNTIYF
>TRBV6-6|TRBJ2-5|.|few
TGTGCCAGCAGTCCGTCAGAAGAGACCCAGTACTTC
CASSPSEETQYF
>TRBV4-2|TRBJ2-1|.|.
TGTGCCAGCAGCCCGGGACTTCGCTCCTACAATGAGCAGTTCTTC
CASSPGLRSYNEQFF
>TRBV15|TRBJ2-7|TRBD2|.
TGTGCCACCAGCAGGGACTTAGCGGGAGGGCCCTACGAGCAGTACTTC
CATSRDLAGGPYEQYF
>TRBV5-1|TRBJ2-7|TRBD2|.
TGCGCCAGCTCCCTCGGGGGGGGAGACTCCTACGAGCAGTACTTC
CASSLGGGDSYEQYF
>TRBV4-1|TRBJ2-7|.|.
TGCGCCAGCAGCCAAAAATTGGCGGAATACGAGCAGTACTTC
CASSQKLAEYEQYF
>TRBV19|TRBJ1-3|TRBD1|.
TGTGCCAGTAGCGTCGGGACAGGGGGCTTCGCCATATATTTT
CASSVGTGGFAIYF
>TRBV13|TRBJ1-1|.|.
TGTGCCAGCAGCCCCGGCGAGGTGAACACTGAAGCTTTCTTT
CASSPGEVNTEAFF
>TRBV29-1|TRBJ1-1|.|.
TGCAGCGTTGCCCCCGGAGCTTTCTTT
CSVAPGAFF
>TRBV19|TRBJ1-2|.|.
TGTGCCAGTAGTACCCAGTGGGGCGACAAGTATGGCTACACCTTC
CASSTQWGDKYGYTF
>TRBV12-3/TRBV12-4|TRBJ1-5|.|many
TGTGCCAGCAGGGGGAGGGGTAGTCAGCCCCAGCATTTT
CASRGRGSQPQHF
>TRBV4-2|TRBJ1-1|.|.
TGTGCCAGCAGCGTGCGGGTCTCCACTGAAGCTTTCTTT
CASSVRVSTEAFF
>TRBV5-4|TRBJ2-3|.|.
TGTGCCAGCAGCTTGATAGCAGATACGCAGTATTTT
CASSLIADTQYF
>TRBV29-1|TRBJ2-7|TRBD1|.
TGCAGCGTGTCCGGGACAGGAGTTACCTACGAGCAGTACTTC
CSVSGTGVTYEQYF
>TRBV5-6|TRBJ2-1|TRBD2|.
TGTGCCAGCAGCAGGGACCTAGCGGGAGACGAGTTCTTC
CASSRDLAGDEFF
>TRBV27|TRBJ1-5|.|.
TGTGCCAGCAGAGAGTATTGGACAGAGCCCAATCAGCCCCAGCATTTT
CASREYWTEPNQPQHF
>TRBV13|TRBJ2-3|TRBD1|.
TGTGCCAGCAGCCTAGGGACAGCCGACACAGATACGCAGTATTTT
CASSLGTADTDTQYF
>TRBV9|TRBJ2-7|TRBD1|once
TGTGCCAGCAGCGTCCTTGGACAGGAGGACGAGCAGTACTTC
CASSVLGQEDEQYF
>TRBV27|TRBJ1-6|TRBD1|.
TGTGCCAGCAGTACTAACCGGGACAGTTATTCACCCCTCCACTTT
CASSTNRDSYSPLHF
>TRBV15|TRBJ1-6|TRBD1|.
TGTGCCACCAGCAGAGATCTGGCAGGGGGCGGTTCACCCCTCCACTTT
CATSRDLAGGGSPLHF
>TRBV28|TRBJ1-1|TRBD1|once
TGTGCCAGCGACGGGACAGGGGTGAACACTGAAGCTTTCTTT
CASDGTGVNTEAFF
>TRBV6-2/TRBV6-3|TRBJ2-3|TRBD1|.
TGTGCCAGCAGTGTGTGGGACAGGGGAGTGACGGATACGCAGTATTTT
CASSVWDRGVTDTQYF
>TRBV3-1/TRBV3-2|TRBJ1-3|.|.
TGTGCCAGCGGCAGGAATCAGGAAAACACCATATATTTT
CASGRNQENTIYF
>TRBV4-1|TRBJ2-5|.|.
TGCGCCAGCAACACCATCTCTGAGACCCAGTACTTC
CASNTISETQYF
>TRBV4-1|TRBJ2-7|TRBD2|.
TGCGCCAGCAGCTTTCGTCGGGGGGGCCTTTACGAGCAGTACTTC
CASSFRRGGLYEQYF
>TRBV10-3|TRBJ2-1|TRBD2|.
TGTGCCACCGGACTAGCGGGAGAGGGAGAGCAGTTCTTC
CATGLAGEGEQFF
>TRBV27|TRBJ2-7|TRBD1|.
TGTGCCAGCAGTTTCTTAACCACAGGGGCAGGCGAGCAGTACTTC
CASSFLTTGAGEQYF
>TRBV10-1|TRBJ2-7|TRBD2|.
TGCGCCGATTCTCGCGGGGGGCGGTACGAGCAGTACTTC
CADSRGGRYEQYF
>TRBV28|TRBJ2-3|.|.
TGTGCCAGCAGTAGCCCCGGTCGGGGAGCAACAGATACGCAGTATTTT
CASSSPGRGATDTQYF
>TRBV18|TRBJ1-5|.|.
TGTGCCAGCTCGCATAGCGGCAGCAATCAGCCCCAGCATTTT
CASSHSGSNQPQHF
>TRBV27|TRBJ1-2|TRBD1|.
TGTGCCAGCAGTCCCCTGGACAGGTTGGGCTACACCTTC
CASSPLDRLGYTF
>TRBV2|TRBJ1-4|TRBD1|.
TGTGCCAGCAGACAGGGGTCCGCAACTAATGAAAAACTGTTTTTT
CASRQGSATNEKLFF
>TRBV19|TRBJ1-6|TRBD1|.
TGTGCCAGTAGAAAAGTACAGGGGGCTAAAATTGGCTCCTATAATTCACCCCTCCACTTT
CASRKVQGAKIGSYNSPLHF
>TRBV5-1|TRBJ1-2|.|.
TGCGCCAGCAGCTTGGCGGGGATGGGAACCTATGGCTACACCTTC
CASSLAGMGTYGYTF
>TRBV15|TRBJ2-5|.|.
TGTGCCACCAGCCCAGGGTACCAAGAGACCCAGTACTTC
CATSPGYQETQYF
>TRBV3-1/TRBV3-2|TRBJ1-4|.|few
TGTGCCAGCAGCCAAGATCCCAGGGTTGAAAAACTGTTTTTT
CASSQDPRVEKLFF
>TRBV5-6|TRBJ1-1|.|few
TGTGCCAGCAGCTTCCCACCAGGGTTGGACACTGAAGCTTTCTTT
CASSFPPGLDTEAFF
>TRBV20-1|TRBJ2-7|TRBD1|once
TGCGGGACAGGTTGGTTCGGCGAGCAGTACTTC
CGTGWFGEQYF
>TRBV4-3|TRBJ2-7|.|.
TGCGCCAGCAGCCAAGATTTATACGGCGGGGAACCACCTAAGTCCTTC
CASSQDLYGGEPPKSF
>TRBV4-3|TRBJ1-2|.|once
TGCGCCAGCAGCCAAACCGACAGACTTATCGGCTACACCTTC
CASSQTDRLIGYTF
>TRBV3-1/TRBV3-2|TRBJ1-1|.|.
TGTGCCAGCAGCCCCGGGCAGGGTATTGAAGCTTTCTTT
CASSPGQGIEAFF
>TRBV7-8|TRBJ2-1|.|.
TGTGCCAGCAGCTCCCCGTCCTACAATGAGCAGTTCTTC
CASSSPSYNEQFF
>TRBV2|TRBJ2-7|TRBD1|.
TGTGCCAGCAGTGGGGGACAGGGGGCAGGGGAGCAGTACTTC
CASSGGQGAGEQYF
>TRBV3-1/TRBV3-2|TRBJ2-2|TRBD1|.
TGTGCCAGCAGCCAGTTCGACAGGGGCCCCGGGGAGCTGTTTTTT
CASSQFDRGPGELFF
>TRBV6-5|TRBJ2-1|.|many
TGTGCCAGCAGTTACTCGGGACTTACCAACCTCTATGAGCAGTTCTTC
CASSYSGLTNLYEQFF
>TRBV14|TRBJ2-1|TRBD2|.
TGTGCCAGCAGCCGGCAGTATAGCGGGAGAGATGAGCAGTTCTTC
CASSRQYSGRDEQFF
>TRBV7-9|TRBJ2-1|TRBD1|.
TGTGCCAGCACGCACAGGGGAACCTACAATGAGCAGTTCTTC
CASTHRGTYNEQFF
>TRBV27|TRBJ2-7|.|few
TGTGCCAGCAGGTCGATCAGGGGCGAGCAGTACTTC
CASRSIRGEQYF
>TRBV28|TRBJ2-5|TRBD1|.
TGTGCCAGCAGCCACGACAGGGTCCCGTACCAAGAGACCCAGTACTTC
CASSHDRVPYQETQYF
>TRBV19|TRBJ2-2|.|.
TGTGCCAGTAAGGGCGAGCGGCCCACCGGGGAGCTGTTTTTT
CASKGERPTGELFF
>TRBV2|TRBJ1-3|.|few
TGTGCCAGCAGTGAGGCCAAAGGAAACACCATATATTTT
CASSEAKGNTIYF
>TRBV6-1|TRBJ1-6|.|.
TGTGCCAGCAGTGAAAGACGGGTAGTAAATTCACCCCTCCACTTT
CASSERRVVNSPLHF
>TRBV28|TRBJ2-7|.|.
TGTGCCAGCAGTTCAGGGTTCAACTCCTACGAGCAGTACTTC
CASSSGFNSYEQYF
>TRBV11-2|TRBJ1-1|TRBD1|.
TGTGCCAGCAGCTTAGAAGGGACAGGGATCATGAACACTGAAGCTTTCTTT
CASSLEGTGIMNTEAFF